This TCR beta chain is drawn from a study of long-term antiretroviral therapy in people with HIV (dated by TCRdb to between 2022 and 2023). Turning to the overall study: The earliest samples were collected about a decade before the 2015 WHO recommendation for immediate ART, when ART was typically delayed until CD4 counts fell. A retrospective serial study tested whether changes in peripheral blood TRB repertoire composition and diversity were associated with ART initiation and durable HIV suppression. No cross-contamination during QIAcube processing was seen in test extractions of a monoclonal T-cell line run alongside 30 or so polyclonal samples. The cohort contributed under 200 cryopreserved PBMC samples from under 35 adults with confirmed HIV infection, collected serially over a mean of approximately 6 years (range 1-12). Of the approximately 30 participants with HIV, some 12 were female.

General conclusions and limits of the study: Inferences about post-ART repertoire changes are limited because no data were available on ART adherence, viral resistance or therapy changes. Limited PBMC availability meant only the TCR beta chain was sequenced, without alpha chain pairing. Expanded TRB clones identified before ART initiation dominated the repertoire at all time points, although this dominance fluctuated and declined in many PLHIV after ART. Because pre-ART samples had limited cell numbers, unsorted PBMC were profiled rather than sorted CD4+ and CD8+ T cells. The samples span the years 2004 to 2017, and the ART regimens used at that time may not be as effective as current regimens. Starting ART was linked to a significant rise in TRB diversity, yet even with long-term ART the diversity remained significantly lower than in transplant donor controls. HIV repertoires had narrower CDR3 length ranges than controls, and the network structure suggested an antigen-experienced repertoire that shifted only slightly toward naive after ART.

Participants were included only if at least one PBMC sample before ART initiation and at least two post-ART samples were available. Every participant with HIV received treatment in the United States of America. Before DNA extraction, cryopreserved samples containing roughly 1-10 million PBMC were thawed and washed. At the time of the earliest PBMC sample, participants with HIV were aged between roughly 23 and 60 years. Per participant, PBMC samples came from 1-4 timepoints prior to ART initiation and 2-8 timepoints following ART initiation, for a median of 7 samples. For every participant, serial HIV viral load, CD4+ T-cell count, ART history and demographic data were obtained. Genomic DNA was extracted from unsorted PBMC with a Qiagen kit on a QIAcube, with processing performed in batches of 12 samples. The immunoSEQ hsTCRB v3.0 assay was used at survey level resolution to sequence the TRB variable region. The target sequencing depth for TRB was about 40,000-55,000 T-cell genomes per sample. Pooled TRB libraries were sequenced on an Illumina MiSeq with a v3 150-cycle kit. As for how the authors treated the data: Analysis of repertoires was carried out in R inside a reproducible Nextflow workflow spanning QC, data transformation and analysis. LymphoSeq2, an R package for exploring AIRR-Seq data, was used to implement the custom analyses. Several samples yielding fewer than 5000 total TRB sequences were excluded, leaving 150 to 200 analyzed HIV repertoires. Among the roughly 200 retained HIV repertoires, 55 to 65 were collected before ART initiation and about 130 were collected after ART initiation. Repertoires were downsampled to 5000 TRB nucleotide sequences, with summary statistics averaged over 100 downsampling iterations. The analysis kept only TRB sequences whose CDR3 regions were at least seven amino acids long. Diversity was assessed using a clonality score derived from Shannon entropy and using the Gini coefficient. In repertoire networks, the top 5000 CDR3 amino acid sequences were linked whenever an edit distance of one separated two sequences. GLIPH2 predicted antigen specificity groups and MHC restriction for TRB CDR3 amino acid sequences. Known CMV, EBV, HIV or tissue antigen associations were flagged by matching CDR3 amino acid sequences against VDJdb and McPAS-TCR. Pre-ART, post-ART and control groups were compared with Wilcoxon signed-rank tests and Holm-Bonferroni correction. The clones in this table, taken by TCRdb from immuneACCESS, are in-frame only. Not every clone is retained; where verified, under half of the shortfall comes from an unresolved V gene, and the cause of the rest is unknown. V, J and clone size reflect that table, while D and trimming were determined from the DNA. The sample contains 27,000 or so clones, about 85% of them found a single time. The top ten clonotypes cover roughly 9% of the sample.

This clone has just one count. Its antigen remains unidentified. No much larger clone is present one base from it, and per-base qualities are unavailable. The specimen comprised unsorted PBMCs, sampled around 5 years after starting antiretroviral therapy. This TCR came from a man aged 35 to 55 with HIV.

The CDR3 region reads CASSYSTIEQYF. The nucleotides are TGTGCCAGCAGTTACAGTACGATCGAGCAGTACTTC. The sequence joins TRBV6-6 to TRBJ2-7; the D gene assignment is ambiguous. V lost 2 bases and J lost 6 bases; the stretch between them is 8 bases long. From the germline V gene (reference sequence), CDR1 is MNHNY and CDR2 is SVGAGI. From cysteine to phenylalanine, the CDR3 is 12 amino acids long. The only DNA kept is the CDR3, 36 bases in frame from the first base.